One sample yielded the 26 T cell receptor beta chains listed below, sequenced in a study of graft-versus-host responses after intestinal transplantation. Libraries were prepared by immunoSEQ multiplex PCR; TCRdb keeps only in-frame clonotypes and omits some of them. The sample carries fewer than 65,000 clones, roughly nine tenths recorded once. No antigen has been identified for these receptors. The specimen comprised unstimulated CD4+ T cells sorted from spleen or lymph node cells, sampled before transplant. The receptors originated from a human donor who was the organ donor for an intestinal transplant.

This clone was observed a handful of times. The chain uses TRBV30 and TRBJ1-5, with 7 bases fitting TRBD1. The CDR3 has 15 residues. Unmatched junction bases numbered 6, after V lost 4 bases and J lost 0 bases. Germline CDR1 reads GTSNPN; CDR2 reads SVGIG (reference sequence). This CDR3 is CAWTLTGLSNQPQHF. For the CDR3, the DNA is TGTGCCTGGACCCTGACAGGGCTTAGCAATCAGCCCCAGCATTTT.

The chain uses TRBV6-5 and TRBJ2-3, with 8 bases lining up with TRBD2. This CDR3 is 14 amino acids long. V was pared by 6 bases and J by 3 bases, with 5 bases of the junction left unmatched. In germline, CDR1 is MNHEY, CDR2 SVGAGI. CDR3: CASSRTSPTDTQYF. CDR3 nucleotide sequence: TGTGCCAGCAGCCGGACTAGCCCTACAGATACGCAGTATTTT.

The V gene is TRBV25-1, the J gene TRBJ2-1; TRBD2 agrees at 7 bases. The germline V gene encodes CDR1 MGHDK and CDR2 SYGVNS. The CDR3 spans 15 residues. The J segment lost 4 bases and the V segment lost 5 bases, leaving 8 bases of the junction unmatched. CDR3 nucleotide sequence: TGTGCCAGCAGTACAGCGGGGAGATCATACAATGAGCAGTTCTTC. This codes for CASSTAGRSYNEQFF.

Concerning this clone: A junction boundary mismatches the germline segment, possibly from a read error. The V and J genes are TRBV25-1 and TRBJ1-2, with no clear D. This CDR3 comprises 15 residues. Germline values: CDR1 MGHDK, CDR2 SYGVNS. In DNA form, the CDR3 reads TGTGCCGGCAGTGTGGGTTGGACTGGAAACTATGGCTACTCCTTC. This codes for CAGSVGWTGNYGYSF.

The gene calls are TRBV28 and TRBJ1-4; D remains unclear. Looked up from germline, CDR1 is MDHEN and CDR2 is SYDVKM. The CDR3 extends over 13 amino acids. V lost 6 bases and J lost 8, with 13 bases in between. The CDR3 sequence is CASSPGAGEKLFF. As DNA, the CDR3 is TGTGCCAGCAGCCCGGGTGCGGGCGAAAAACTGTTTTTT.

The rearrangement links TRBV7-2 to TRBJ1-1, with D possibly matching TRBD1 (6 bases). V lost 6 bases, J lost 3 bases, and 14 bases lay in between. Germline CDR1 SGHTA, CDR2 FQGNSA. This CDR3 contains 14 residues. The CDR3 nucleotides are TGTGCCAGCAGAGGCCGGACAGACCACACTGAAGCTTTCTTT. Encoded protein: CASRGRTDHTEAFF. Variable domain in full (rest from reference TRBV7-2 and TRBJ1-1): GAGVSQSPSNKVTEKGKDVELRCDPISGHTALYWYRQSLGQGLEFLIYFQGNSAPDKSGLPSDRFSAERTGGSVSTLTIQRTQQEDSAVYLCASRGRTDHTEAFFGQGTRLTVV.

The chain recombines TRBV5-1 with TRBJ2-3; D perhaps matches TRBD2 (5 bases). CDR3 size: 15 residues. Germline-derived CDR1 and CDR2 are SGHRS and YFSETQ. The V end was cut by 5 bases, the J end by 1 base, with 14 bases between. The CDR3 loop is CASREATTGTDTQYF. The CDR3 nucleotides are TGCGCCAGCAGGGAGGCTACAACGGGCACAGATACGCAGTATTTT.

This rearrangement joins TRBV7-9 to TRBJ2-7, with 9 bases that match TRBD1. In germline, CDR1 is SEHNR, CDR2 FQNEAQ (reference sequence). After removal of 4 bases from V and 2 bases from J, the junction contained 3 bases not matched to a gene. This CDR3 is 14 amino acids long. CDR3 residues: CASSWDRVPYEQYF. In DNA, the CDR3 is TGTGCCAGCAGCTGGGACAGGGTGCCCTACGAGCAGTACTTC.

The chain couples TRBV2 to TRBJ2-7; 9 bases align to TRBD1. CDR3 length: 13 amino acids. The germline V gene encodes CDR1 SNHLY and CDR2 FYNNEI. V lost 8 bases and J lost 4; bases outside the gene matches: 6. CDR3 sequence (DNA): TGTGCCAGCGACCGGGACAGGGCGTACGAGCAGTACTTC. Its translation is CASDRDRAYEQYF.

V and J are TRBV29-1 and TRBJ2-7, with D perhaps matching TRBD1 (5 bases). Germline lookup yields CDR1 SQVTM and CDR2 ANQGSEA. This CDR3 contains 14 residues. The ends were cut back, 7 bases at V and 6 bases at J, with 22 bases in the middle. The CDR3 DNA reads as TGCAGCGCCCGTGTTATGGCAGGGAATCTCGAGCAGTACTTC. It yields the protein CSARVMAGNLEQYF.

This chain connects TRBV15 to TRBJ2-1; 14 positions agree with TRBD2. The junction had 8 bases not matched to a gene; V was cut back by 0 bases and J by 10 bases. The CDR3 has 17 amino acids. Germline V CDR1 and CDR2: LNHNV, YYDKDF (reference sequence). In nucleotides, the CDR3 is TGTGCCACCAGCAGAGATTTCTCCGGACTAGCGGGAGGCGAGCAGTTCTTC. This gives the protein CATSRDFSGLAGGEQFF.

The CDR3 sequence: CASQPGSASGYNEQFF. The CDR3 DNA is TGCGCCAGCCAGCCTGGTTCCGCTAGCGGCTACAATGAGCAGTTCTTC. This chain connects TRBV5-1 to TRBJ2-1, with TRBD2 matching over 7 bases. V shed 7 bases, J shed 3 bases, and the junction held 13 bases outside the gene matches. There are 16 residues in the CDR3. Germline CDR1 and CDR2: SGHRS and YFSETQ.

The chain links TRBV25-1 to TRBJ2-2; 7 bases match TRBD2. Germline V CDR1 and CDR2: MGHDK, SYGVNS. This CDR3 has 16 amino acids. V lost 11 bases, J lost 1 base, and 13 bases stayed unmatched. The CDR3 sequence: CAAGERGSLNTGELFF. The CDR3 coding sequence is TGTGCCGCAGGTGAACGCGGGAGTTTGAACACCGGGGAGCTGTTTTTT.

CDR3 amino acids: CASSLSRLGAGPTYEQYF. CDR3 sequence (DNA): TGTGCCAGCAGTTTAAGTCGTCTAGGAGCGGGACCCACCTACGAGCAGTACTTC. This chain uses TRBV27 with TRBJ2-7; 7 positions agree with TRBD2. The CDR3 consists of 18 residues. The germline gives CDR1 MNHEY, CDR2 SMNVEV (reference sequence). With V trimmed by 2 bases and J by 2 bases, 15 bases remained unmatched.

The V call is TRBV5-6, the J call TRBJ2-4; 7 positions agree with TRBD1. V lost 2 bases and J lost 2; bases outside the gene matches: 4. Germline loops: CDR1 SGHDT, CDR2 YYEEEE. The CDR3 sequence is 15 residues long. As DNA, the CDR3 is TGTGCCAGCAGCTTTCCGACAGGGTCCAAAAACATTCAGTACTTC. Its protein product is CASSFPTGSKNIQYF. The full variable domain, completed using reference TRBV5-6 and TRBJ2-4, is DAGVTQSPTHLIKTRGQQVTLRCSPKSGHDTVSWYQQALGQGPQFIFQYYEEEERQRGNFPDRFSGHQFPNYSSELNVNALLLGDSALYLCASSFPTGSKNIQYFGAGTRLSVL.

The chain uses TRBV6-1 and TRBJ1-5, with TRBD1 as a possible D gene (6 bases). The germline gives CDR1 MNHNS, CDR2 SASEGT. Between the trimmed V and J ends, which lost 5 bases and 2 bases, there was a span of 10 bases. The CDR3 spans 14 residues. The CDR3, as DNA: TGTGCCAGCAGTTTGGACAGCGGCAATCAGCCCCAGCATTTT. It codes for CASSLDSGNQPQHF.

The genes are TRBV6-1 and TRBJ2-3, with 10 bases lining up with TRBD2. J was trimmed by 2 bases and V by 1 base; bases with no gene match: 3. Germline V gives CDR1 MNHNS, CDR2 SASEGT. This CDR3 is built from 16 residues. CDR3 DNA: TGTGCCAGCAGTGAAGGCCTAGCGGGAGCCACAGATACGCAGTATTTT. It codes for CASSEGLAGATDTQYF.

CDR3 amino acids: CASSFGRPTSMDTQYF. As DNA, the CDR3 is TGTGCCAGCAGCTTTGGGAGGCCGACTAGCATGGATACGCAGTATTTT. The chain combines TRBV5-4 with TRBJ2-3; 7 nucleotides line up with TRBD2. V was clipped by 2 bases and J by 6 bases; unmatched bases: 12. CDR1 is SGHNT, CDR2 YYREEE, per germline (reference sequence). This CDR3 is built from 16 residues.

In its sample, this clone was seen a few times. The gene calls are TRBV4-1 and TRBJ2-5; D unresolved. Trimming took off 1 base at V and 1 base at J, with 13 bases between the two ends. The CDR3 runs 16 residues. Germline V lookup: CDR1 MGHRA, CDR2 YSYEKL. The CDR3 region is CASSQVGEVTQETQYF. The DNA for the CDR3 is TGCGCCAGCAGCCAAGTTGGAGAAGTTACCCAAGAGACCCAGTACTTC.

V and J are TRBV7-9 and TRBJ1-1, with D possibly matching TRBD1 (5 bases). Trimming removed 5 bases from V and 0 bases from J, with 10 bases in between. The germline V gene encodes CDR1 SEHNR and CDR2 FQNEAQ (reference sequence). This CDR3 comprises 14 residues. In DNA, the CDR3 is TGTGCCAGCAGCGCCGGGGGAGTGAACACTGAAGCTTTCTTT. Translating gives CASSAGGVNTEAFF.

CDR3 in amino acids: CASSPDRGRSNEQFF. The CDR3 nucleotides read TGTGCCAGCAGCCCCGACAGGGGGCGCAGCAATGAGCAGTTCTTC. The chain is built from TRBV28 and TRBJ2-1; 10 nucleotides align to TRBD1. Germline trimming cut 6 bases from V and 6 bases from J; bases unmatched to any gene: 8. Germline lookup yields CDR1 MDHEN and CDR2 SYDVKM. The CDR3 runs 15 residues.

The V and J genes are TRBV18 and TRBJ2-3, with D perhaps TRBD1 (6 bases). CDR1 and CDR2 from the germline V gene are KGHSH and LQKENI. The CDR3 has 16 amino acids. Trimming removed 5 bases from V and 2 bases from J, with 17 bases in between. The CDR3 is CASSSGQPGFTDTQYF. The DNA of the CDR3 is TGTGCCAGCTCATCGGGACAACCTGGATTCACAGATACGCAGTATTTT.

The V and J genes are TRBV29-1 and TRBJ2-1; TRBD2 agrees at 14 bases. This CDR3 region has 18 residues. V shed 7 bases, J shed 5 bases, and the junction held 16 bases outside the gene matches. Germline CDR1 SQVTM, CDR2 ANQGSEA. The CDR3 DNA reads as TGCAGCGCTCAAACAGGGGGGAGGACTAGCGGGAGGAACAATGAGCAGTTCTTC. As protein: CSAQTGGRTSGRNNEQFF.

The chain links TRBV7-6 to TRBJ2-1; tentative D call: TRBD1 (7 bases). The CDR3 covers 15 residues. The germline V gene encodes CDR1 SGHVS and CDR2 FNYEAQ. V was trimmed by 1 base and J by 3 bases, leaving 10 bases between them. The CDR3 loop is CASSLGQGGYNEQFF. DNA of the CDR3: TGTGCCAGCAGCTTAGGGCAGGGGGGCTACAATGAGCAGTTCTTC.

This chain joins TRBV5-4 and TRBJ1-3; perhaps TRBD1 as D (5 bases). Looked up from germline, CDR1 is SGHNT and CDR2 is YYREEE (reference sequence). Trimming removed 3 bases from V and 0 bases from J, with 7 bases in between. The CDR3 runs to 14 residues. The CDR3 DNA sequence: TGTGCCAGCAGCTCAGACAGCTCTGGAAACACCATATATTTT. It specifies CASSSDSSGNTIYF.

The chain joins TRBV28 to TRBJ2-1; 8 nucleotides agree with TRBD2. J lost 2 bases, V lost 5 bases, and 5 bases had no gene match. CDR1 is MDHEN, CDR2 SYDVKM, per germline. This CDR3 is built from 15 residues. CDR3 DNA sequence: TGTGCCAGCAGTACGGGACTAGGCCCCTACAATGAGCAGTTCTTC. This sequence encodes CASSTGLGPYNEQFF.